The T cell receptor beta chain described here comes from a study of vaccination and CD4 T cells after COVID-19. Study-wide context: Convalescent cases consisted of six males and four females, of whom two were Hispanic. Post-vaccine sampling followed dose two by a median about 72 days (range 14 to 241).

Treatment denoted: roughly 11-day PBMC culture with coronavirus spike peptide pools or control peptides (ViraFEST assay). With peptide pools, ViraFEST first expanded antigen-specific T cells and afterwards sequenced their TCRs. Overall study results and limits: Convalescent patients gained a median approximately 89% of their reactive clones only post-vaccination.

The table lists this clonotype with a few counts. What it binds is not known. The CDR3 runs to 13 residues. V lost 3 bases to trimming and J lost 6 bases, with 6 bases between them. In germline, CDR1 is MNHNS, CDR2 SASEGT. Oncomine TCR Beta short-read sequencing was applied to DNA from cultured CD4+ T cells. TCRdb recomputed calls from the PCR reads with MiXCR, one row per CDR3 protein. The sample lists 15,000 to 20,000 distinct CDR3 sequences, 40% to 55% occurring once. The sample here was CD4+ T cells from blood, cultured in vitro, taken before SARS-CoV-2 vaccination. The chain recombines TRBV6-1 with TRBJ1-6, with D unclear. The receptor was isolated from a human donor who received a COVID-19 vaccine. CDR3 loop: CASSDNTNSPLHF. DNA of the CDR3: TGTGCCAGCAGTGACAACACTAATTCACCCCTCCACTTT.